This TCR beta chain comes out of a study of beta chain features in type 1 diabetes. Study results and limitations: Significant though moderate, a shortening of TCRB CDR3s appeared in all four CD4+ subsets of Type 1 diabetes patients.

Germline CDR1 LGHNA, CDR2 YSLEER. Trimming pared 0 bases from V and 2 bases from J, leaving 13 bases between. This CDR3 region has 17 residues. This clone came up a few times. Its target is not known. Purity (above 95%) was reached by all sorted populations. Isolated RNA was reverse transcribed in full, so expressed TCRB transcripts were sequenced. Roughly 3.6 million reads were obtained on average from naive, central memory and regulatory T cell samples. Here immunoSEQ multiplex PCR was the method, and the copy in TCRdb shows in-frame clones only, minus some. This sample has hundreds of thousands of clones, with about 14% found just once.

The receptor's source is a man between 18 and 35 years old in good health. The chain combines TRBV4-3 with TRBJ2-2; tentatively, D is TRBD1 (6 bases). Sequenced sample: naive CD4+ T cells from blood. CDR3 bases: TGCGCCAGCAGCCAAGAAGGGACCGGGACAAACACCGGGGAGCTGTTTTTT. This translates into CASSQEGTGTNTGELFF.